This TCR beta chain came from a study of shared clonotypes between healthy human individuals. On the study more broadly: Plates per donor: three CD4 naive, three CD4 memory, two CD8 naive, one CD8 memory. Study conclusions and caveats: Represented genetic and exposure-history diversity was restricted by having few donors.

This CDR3 region has 15 residues. Germline lookup yields CDR1 SGHAT and CDR2 FQNNGV. Trimming removed 5 bases from V and 1 base from J, with 12 bases in between. Researchers partitioned CD4+ cells into CD45RA+ naive and CD45RA-negative memory subsets. TCRdb's copy holds only in-frame clones and misses some; the assay was immunoSEQ multiplex PCR. The sample includes about a million clones, approximately 80% seen only once; the top ten take 0.7% to 0.95%. A remark on this clone: Its specificity is not known.

This clonotype was sampled from a man aged 18 to 30 in good health. Some clones in this sample may be carry-over from other donors' samples. Sequenced: memory CD4+ T cells from PBMCs. Documented subset: CD45RA-negative fraction. The chain joins TRBV11-2 to TRBJ1-3; D gene unclear. The CDR3 region is CASSPLAGSGNTIYF. CDR3 coding DNA: TGTGCCAGCAGCCCCCTTGCGGGGTCTGGAAACACCATATATTTT.